The rows below give T cell receptor beta chains drawn from one sample of a study of shared clonotypes between healthy human individuals. Clones were read by immunoSEQ multiplex PCR, and TCRdb kept only the in-frame ones, dropping some. The repertoire holds 1 million to 1.3 million clones, with more than 75% as singletons. The sequencing sample was made of memory CD4+ T cells from PBMCs. The receptor source for this set is a man aged 18-30 years in good health. Some clones in this sample may be carry-over from other donors' samples. CDR3s include the opening cysteine and the closing phenylalanine or tryptophan. The D gene is left open where the match is weak. Some rows have no size entry. The others give once, few or many, or a class for an expanded clone.

CDR3aa,CDR3nt,v_gene,d_gene,abundance,j_gene
CASSSYSGVGGYTF,TGCGCCAGCAGCTCATACAGTGGGGTCGGTGGCTACACCTTC,TRBV5-1,NA,NA,TRBJ1-2
CASSRSGSGSYEQYF,TGTGCCAGCAGCCGTAGCGGGAGTGGGTCCTACGAGCAGTACTTC,TRBV7-2,TRBD2,NA,TRBJ2-7
CASIPPGGLAGVGEGQYF,TGTGCCAGCATTCCTCCAGGAGGGCTAGCGGGAGTCGGAGAAGGGCAGTACTTC,TRBV28,TRBD2,NA,TRBJ2-7
CASSDLALNEQFF,TGTGCCAGCAGCGACCTAGCGCTAAATGAGCAGTTCTTC,TRBV28,NA,NA,TRBJ2-1
CASSIDQRDRETQYF,TGTGCCAGTAGTATAGATCAACGAGATCGGGAGACCCAGTACTTC,TRBV19,NA,NA,TRBJ2-5
CASSSTGEGNIQYF,TGTGCCAGCAGCTCGACAGGGGAGGGAAACATTCAGTACTTC,TRBV7-2,NA,few,TRBJ2-4
CASSPQGRGTYEQYF,TGTGCCAGCAGTCCCCAGGGAAGGGGTACCTACGAGCAGTACTTC,TRBV28,NA,NA,TRBJ2-7
CASSYDRGETDTQYF,TGTGCCAGCAGCTATGACAGGGGAGAGACAGATACGCAGTATTTT,TRBV11-2,TRBD1,NA,TRBJ2-3
CASSLSAPRNQPQHF,TGTGCCAGCAGCTTATCCGCTCCCCGGAATCAGCCCCAGCATTTT,TRBV7-9,NA,NA,TRBJ1-5
CASSLGVQGGGEQFF,TGTGCCAGCAGCTTAGGGGTACAGGGAGGCGGTGAGCAGTTCTTC,TRBV7-2,NA,NA,TRBJ2-1
CASSFSGSSYNEQFF,TGTGCCAGCAGCTTCAGCGGGAGTTCCTACAATGAGCAGTTCTTC,TRBV4-2,TRBD2,NA,TRBJ2-1
CAWSSPEKLFF,TGTGCCTGGAGTTCCCCAGAAAAACTGTTTTTT,TRBV30,NA,NA,TRBJ1-4
CASSFFGPTDTQYF,TGTGCCAGCAGCTTCTTCGGGCCCACAGATACGCAGTATTTT,TRBV7-2,NA,NA,TRBJ2-3